These T cell receptor beta chains were read from a single sample in a study of blood T cell repertoires in COVID-19. Sequencing was performed with immunoSEQ multiplex PCR; in TCRdb, only in-frame clones are kept and a portion is missing. The top ten clones hold around a quarter of a sample with some 110,000 clones, more than 75% of them seen once. The sample consisted of peripheral blood. The receptor set was obtained from a man in his fifties or sixties with acute or convalescent COVID-19. Each CDR3 is given with its conserved first and last residue. Fields, in order: J gene, clone size, V gene, D gene, CDR3 DNA, CDR3 protein. D genes are given only for firm matches. Size tells how often a clone was seen (once, few, many) or the class of an expanded clone, and some rows leave it out.

J: TRBJ2-1; size: NA; V: TRBV5-1; D: TRBD1; DNA: TGCGCCAGCAGCTTTGGGACAGGGAGAGGCAATGAGCAGTTCTTC; CDR3: CASSFGTGRGNEQFF
J: TRBJ2-2; size: few; V: TRBV9; D: TRBD2; DNA: TGTGCCAGCAGTCCTTTAGCGGGAGAGGTCGCCGGGGAGCTGTTTTTT; CDR3: CASSPLAGEVAGELFF
J: TRBJ2-1; size: NA; V: TRBV11-3; D: NA; DNA: TGTGCCAGCAGCGATATCCGGACAGAGCAGTTCTTC; CDR3: CASSDIRTEQFF
J: TRBJ2-3; size: NA; V: TRBV3-1/TRBV3-2; D: TRBD1; DNA: TGTGCCAGCAGCCCCTGGACAGGGAACACAGATACGCAGTATTTT; CDR3: CASSPWTGNTDTQYF
J: TRBJ2-7; size: NA; V: TRBV5-1; D: TRBD1; DNA: TGCGCCAGCAGCGCAATTTCAGGGGGTCGATCCTACGAGCAGTACTTC; CDR3: CASSAISGGRSYEQYF
J: TRBJ1-2; size: few; V: TRBV7-8; D: NA; DNA: TGTGCCAGCAGCCCCAGTTCAGGGGGCTACACCTTC; CDR3: CASSPSSGGYTF
J: TRBJ1-5; size: NA; V: TRBV28; D: TRBD1; DNA: TGTGCCAGCAGTTTAATTCCTGGGACAGGGGGGCCCTTTTCGGTCGTAGATCAGCCCCAGCATTTT; CDR3: CASSLIPGTGGPFSVVDQPQHF
J: TRBJ2-1; size: NA; V: TRBV21-1; D: NA; DNA: TGTGCCAGCGCTAGCGGGAGTGTATTCCATGAGCAGTTCTTC; CDR3: CASASGSVFHEQFF
J: TRBJ2-2; size: NA; V: TRBV19; D: TRBD2; DNA: TGTGCCAGTAGTATAGGGCGACTAGCGGGAGTATCCGGGGAGCTGTTTTTT; CDR3: CASSIGRLAGVSGELFF
J: TRBJ1-1; size: NA; V: TRBV3-1/TRBV3-2; D: NA; DNA: TGTGCCAGCAGCCTCTTTTCTGACACTGAAGCTTTCTTT; CDR3: CASSLFSDTEAFF
J: TRBJ2-2; size: NA; V: TRBV5-4; D: TRBD1; DNA: TGTGCCAGCAGCACAGGGGGTAGCACCGGGGAGCTGTTTTTT; CDR3: CASSTGGSTGELFF
J: TRBJ2-3; size: NA; V: TRBV2; D: TRBD1; DNA: TGTGCCAGCACCCGGGACAGGGGAACAGATACGCAGTATTTT; CDR3: CASTRDRGTDTQYF
J: TRBJ2-1; size: NA; V: TRBV24-1; D: NA; DNA: TGTGCCACCAGTGACACTATTACAGGGACCTACAATGAGCAGTTCTTC; CDR3: CATSDTITGTYNEQFF
J: TRBJ1-1; size: NA; V: TRBV5-6; D: NA; DNA: TGTGCCAGCAGCCCGTACGGGACACCAGTTTCGGAAGCTTTCTTT; CDR3: CASSPYGTPVSEAFF
J: TRBJ1-5; size: NA; V: TRBV7-2; D: NA; DNA: TGTGCCAGCAGCGCGACCGGTGAGGCCCAGCATTTT; CDR3: CASSATGEAQHF
J: TRBJ2-1; size: NA; V: TRBV18; D: TRBD2; DNA: TGTGCCAGCTCACCAACGAGCGGGAGGGTTACCTACAATGAGCAGTTCTTC; CDR3: CASSPTSGRVTYNEQFF
J: TRBJ1-2; size: NA; V: TRBV5-4; D: NA; DNA: TGTGCCAGCAGCTCCGCAGGTTTGCGAGAGGGCTACACCTTC; CDR3: CASSSAGLREGYTF
J: TRBJ1-5; size: NA; V: TRBV28; D: TRBD1; DNA: TGTGCCAGCAGGTATAGGGAACAGGGGGCCAGGGAGCCCCAGCATTTT; CDR3: CASRYREQGAREPQHF
J: TRBJ2-7; size: NA; V: TRBV5-4; D: TRBD1; DNA: TGTGCCACCACACCCGAACCGGGACAGGGTCACGAGCAGTACTTC; CDR3: CATTPEPGQGHEQYF
J: TRBJ1-1; size: NA; V: TRBV30; D: NA; DNA: TGTGCCTGGAGTGTAAAGCAGGGGACTGAAGCTTTCTTT; CDR3: CAWSVKQGTEAFF
J: TRBJ2-3; size: NA; V: TRBV10-3; D: NA; DNA: TGTGCCATCAGTGGCTTTCAGGGCGTGATCACAGATACGCAGTATTTT; CDR3: CAISGFQGVITDTQYF
J: TRBJ1-1; size: NA; V: TRBV19; D: NA; DNA: TGTGCCAGTAGTATAAGGGGCCCGACCCAAGAAGCTTTCTTT; CDR3: CASSIRGPTQEAFF
J: TRBJ2-1; size: NA; V: TRBV11-3; D: TRBD2; DNA: TGTGCCAGCAGCTTAGACCTAGCGGGAGCGGGCAATGAGCAGTTCTTC; CDR3: CASSLDLAGAGNEQFF
J: TRBJ1-5; size: NA; V: TRBV19; D: TRBD1; DNA: TGTGCCAGTGGCTGGGAGGCAGGGGGACCGAATCAGCCCCAGCATTTT; CDR3: CASGWEAGGPNQPQHF
J: TRBJ2-3; size: NA; V: TRBV24-1; D: TRBD2; DNA: TGTGCCACCCAAAGCGGGAAAATTAGCACAGATACGCAGTATTTT; CDR3: CATQSGKISTDTQYF
J: TRBJ2-5; size: NA; V: TRBV24-1; D: TRBD2; DNA: TGTGCCACCAGTGATCCCCTAGCGGGAGGAGAGACCCAGTACTTC; CDR3: CATSDPLAGGETQYF
J: TRBJ2-3; size: NA; V: TRBV27; D: TRBD2; DNA: TGTGCCAGCACCCCCTTTTGGACTAGCGGGAGGGCCCCAGATACGCAGTATTTT; CDR3: CASTPFWTSGRAPDTQYF
J: TRBJ1-2; size: NA; V: TRBV4-1; D: TRBD1; DNA: TGCGCCAGCAGCCAAGAAGCGCTGGACAGGGGAGAATCAGTGGATGGCTACACCTTC; CDR3: CASSQEALDRGESVDGYTF